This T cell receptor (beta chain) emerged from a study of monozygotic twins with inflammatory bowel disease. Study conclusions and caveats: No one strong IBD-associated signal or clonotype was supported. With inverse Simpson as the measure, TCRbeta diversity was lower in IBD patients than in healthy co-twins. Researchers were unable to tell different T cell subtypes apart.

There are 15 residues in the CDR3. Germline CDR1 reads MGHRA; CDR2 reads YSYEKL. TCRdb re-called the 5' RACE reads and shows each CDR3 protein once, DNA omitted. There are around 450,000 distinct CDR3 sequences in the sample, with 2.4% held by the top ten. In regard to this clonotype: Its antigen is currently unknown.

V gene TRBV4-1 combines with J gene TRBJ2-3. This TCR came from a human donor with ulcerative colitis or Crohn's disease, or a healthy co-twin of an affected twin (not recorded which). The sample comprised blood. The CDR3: CASSQDGTSTDTQYF.